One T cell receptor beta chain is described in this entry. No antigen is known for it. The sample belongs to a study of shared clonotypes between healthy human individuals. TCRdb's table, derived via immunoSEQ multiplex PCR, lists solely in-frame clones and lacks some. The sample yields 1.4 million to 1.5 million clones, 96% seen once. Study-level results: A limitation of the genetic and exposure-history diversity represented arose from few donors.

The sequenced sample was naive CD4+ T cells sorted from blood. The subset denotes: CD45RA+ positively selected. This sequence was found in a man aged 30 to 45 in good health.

The CDR3 region has the DNA TGCGCCAGCAGCTTGGTTTCAGGGACTAATGGCTACACCTTC. Translating gives CASSLVSGTNGYTF. The chain carries TRBV5-1 and TRBJ1-2; possible D gene TRBD1, 5 bases. V was trimmed by 0 bases and J by 6 bases, leaving 12 bases between them. The CDR3 consists of 14 residues. The V gene's germline CDR1 is SGHRS and CDR2 YFSETQ.